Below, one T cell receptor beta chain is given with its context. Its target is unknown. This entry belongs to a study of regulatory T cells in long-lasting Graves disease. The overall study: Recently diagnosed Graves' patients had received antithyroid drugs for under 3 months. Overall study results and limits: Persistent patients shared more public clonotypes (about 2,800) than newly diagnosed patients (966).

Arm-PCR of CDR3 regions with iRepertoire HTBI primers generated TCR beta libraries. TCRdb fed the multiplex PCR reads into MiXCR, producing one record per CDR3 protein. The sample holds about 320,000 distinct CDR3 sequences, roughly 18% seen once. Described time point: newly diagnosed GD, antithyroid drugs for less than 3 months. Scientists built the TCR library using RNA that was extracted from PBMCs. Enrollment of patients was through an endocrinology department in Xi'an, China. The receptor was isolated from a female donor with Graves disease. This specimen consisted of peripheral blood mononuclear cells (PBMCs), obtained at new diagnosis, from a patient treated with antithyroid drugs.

In DNA form, the CDR3 reads TGTGCCAGCAGTTGGGACTTCTCTGGAAACACCATATATTTT. It translates to CASSWDFSGNTIYF. The chain recombines TRBV6-9 with TRBJ1-3, with D perhaps matching TRBD1 (5 bases). CDR3 size: 14 residues. Germline V gene data show CDR1 as MNHGY and CDR2 as SVAAGI. Trimming shortened V by 4 bases and J by 0 bases, and 7 bases separated the two germline ends.